Detailed here is one TCR beta chain. The antigen is undetermined. An end of the junction does not agree with germline; a read error may underlie this. As to time point: newly diagnosed GD, antithyroid drugs for less than 3 months. After RNA was extracted from PBMCs, the TCR library was made from it. The diagnosis of Graves' disease used American Thyroid Association guidelines. The data belong to a study of regulatory T cells in long-lasting Graves disease. Germline V CDR1 and CDR2: SGHRS, YFSETQ. The CDR3 runs 16 residues. Regarding the study as a whole: More public clonotypes were shared by persistent patients (under 3,000) than by new patients (approximately 1,000).

Arm-PCR of CDR3 regions and iRepertoire HTBI primers were used to build TCR beta libraries. MiXCR, applied by TCRdb to the multiplex PCR reads, yields one record per CDR3 protein. The data show hundreds of thousands of distinct CDR3 sequences, with less than 15% seen just once and approximately 9.3% held by the top ten. These data were also filed under a second study, of T cells in Graves' hyperthyroidism and ophthalmopathy. That source adds: Used for diagnoses were clinical symptoms, serum thyroxine and TRAb, thyroid ultrasound and orbital computed tomography. Most thyroid clonotypes that were expanded above 0.001 also turned up in blood.

V usage is TRBV5-1 and J usage is TRBJ2-1; TRBD2 aligns across 10 bases. The J call may be faulty, since TRBJ2-5 better matches the DNA end. The receptor was derived from a man aged 30 to 39 with Graves disease. The specimen comprised peripheral blood mononuclear cells (PBMCs), sampled at new diagnosis, from a patient treated with antithyroid drugs. Written as DNA, the CDR3 is TGCGCCAGCAGCTTGAGGCCTAGCGGGGGACAAGATACCCAGTACTTC. It codes for CASSLRPSGGQDTQYF.